This is a list of T cell receptor beta chains from one sample in a study of response to subunit inactivated influenza vaccine. MiXCR, run by TCRdb on the RT-PCR reads, gives a single entry per CDR3 protein. The sample holds fewer than 700,000 distinct CDR3 sequences, 10% to 15% seen once. The input for sequencing was PBMCs from blood, taken 45 days after vaccination. The receptors derive from a man aged 50-60 years who received an inactivated influenza vaccine. Each CDR3 is given with its conserved first and last residue. Each record gives: J gene, D gene, V gene, clone size, CDR3 DNA, CDR3 protein. A D gene is named only where the DNA matches it firmly. The listing skips clone size in some rows; elsewhere it reads once, few, many or a size class.

J gene: TRBJ2-4
D gene: -
V gene: TRBV15
clone size: few
CDR3 DNA: TGTGCCACCAGCAGCCGGGACCGAAAAAACATTCAGTACTTC
CDR3 protein: CATSSRDRKNIQYF

J gene: TRBJ2-6
D gene: -
V gene: TRBV7-2
clone size: few
CDR3 DNA: TGTGCCAGCAGCTGGGACCTAAATGGGGCCAACGTCCTGACTTTC
CDR3 protein: CASSWDLNGANVLTF

J gene: TRBJ2-4
D gene: -
V gene: TRBV28
clone size: few
CDR3 DNA: TGTGCCAGCAGTCCCTCGAGGGCTAACATTCAGTACTTC
CDR3 protein: CASSPSRANIQYF

J gene: TRBJ2-1
D gene: -
V gene: TRBV4-3
clone size: few
CDR3 DNA: TGCGCCAGCAGCCAGGGGATTGGGTCCTACAATGAGCAGTTCTTC
CDR3 protein: CASSQGIGSYNEQFF

J gene: TRBJ2-1
D gene: TRBD2
V gene: TRBV5-6
clone size: few
CDR3 DNA: TGTGCCAGCAGGCGTACTAGCGGGATTTTATACAATGAGCAGTTCTTC
CDR3 protein: CASRRTSGILYNEQFF

J gene: TRBJ2-3
D gene: TRBD2
V gene: TRBV6-4
clone size: -
CDR3 DNA: TGTGCCAGCACCGAACGAGCGGGAGGGGTCACAGATACGCAGTATTTT
CDR3 protein: CASTERAGGVTDTQYF

J gene: TRBJ2-1
D gene: -
V gene: TRBV29-1
clone size: -
CDR3 DNA: TGCAGCGTTTTTTTTGCGGCTACCTACAATGAGCAGTTCTTC
CDR3 protein: CSVFFAATYNEQFF

J gene: TRBJ2-5
D gene: TRBD2
V gene: TRBV3-1
clone size: few
CDR3 DNA: TGTGCCAGCAGCCAAGATGATCAGCTAGCGGGGTCGTACCAAGAGACCCAGTACTTC
CDR3 protein: CASSQDDQLAGSYQETQYF

J gene: TRBJ2-7
D gene: -
V gene: TRBV28
clone size: many
CDR3 DNA: TGTGCCAGCAGTTTATTACGGAAACCCTCCTACGAGCAGTACTTC
CDR3 protein: CASSLLRKPSYEQYF

J gene: TRBJ2-1
D gene: -
V gene: TRBV4-3
clone size: -
CDR3 DNA: TGCGCCAGCAGCCAAGATAGAGAGGGGGAAAATGAGCAGTTCTTC
CDR3 protein: CASSQDREGENEQFF

J gene: TRBJ2-7
D gene: -
V gene: TRBV10-2
clone size: few
CDR3 DNA: TGCGCCAGCAGTCCTCATGGTGGGGCCAGCTCCTACGAGCAGTACTTC
CDR3 protein: CASSPHGGASSYEQYF

J gene: TRBJ1-2
D gene: -
V gene: TRBV5-1
clone size: -
CDR3 DNA: TGCGCCAGCAGCTTGGAGTCTTACCCTACCCTCTATGGCTACACCTTC
CDR3 protein: CASSLESYPTLYGYTF

J gene: TRBJ2-1
D gene: -
V gene: TRBV6-1
clone size: -
CDR3 DNA: TGTGCCAGCAGCTTTAACAGGGCCAATGAGCAGTTCTTC
CDR3 protein: CASSFNRANEQFF

J gene: TRBJ2-1
D gene: -
V gene: TRBV7-2
clone size: few
CDR3 DNA: TGTGCCAGCAGCGCAGAGGGGGTAGGGTCCTACAATGAGCAGTTCTTC
CDR3 protein: CASSAEGVGSYNEQFF

J gene: TRBJ2-1
D gene: -
V gene: TRBV20-1
clone size: few
CDR3 DNA: TGCAGTGCTAGAGAGGGAGGTAGATACAATGAGCAGTTCTTC
CDR3 protein: CSAREGGRYNEQFF

J gene: TRBJ2-7
D gene: -
V gene: TRBV20-1
clone size: -
CDR3 DNA: TGCAGTGCTAGACCCCAGGGGTACGAGCAGTACTTC
CDR3 protein: CSARPQGYEQYF